The T cell receptor beta chain described here comes from a study of T-cell reconstitution after alpha-beta-depleted transplantation in children. During its preparation, the TCRbeta library received unique molecular identifiers. TCRdb used MiXCR to reprocess the PCR reads, holding one entry per CDR3 protein. The table lists about half a million distinct CDR3 sequences, around 13% of them singletons. The germline V gene encodes CDR1 MNHNS and CDR2 SASEGT. Trimming pared 0 bases from V and 2 bases from J, leaving 11 bases between. The CDR3 length is 15 residues. The receptor was isolated from a human donor who donated a stem cell graft to a child with combined immunodeficiency. This sample comprised PBMCs from the stem cell graft donor, obtained from the stem cell graft. This chain connects TRBV6-1 to TRBJ2-7; D uncertain. The DNA of the CDR3 is TGTGCCAGCAGTGAAGCCCTGTCGTGGGCCTACGAGCAGTACTTC. Its translation: CASSEALSWAYEQYF.